The 18 T cell receptor beta chains given below trace back to one sample, sequenced in a study of technical replicates of blood from a few donors. Libraries were prepared by immunoSEQ multiplex PCR; TCRdb keeps only in-frame clonotypes and omits some of them. The sample carries 80,000 or so clones, around 96% recorded once. Sequenced input: T cells isolated from PBMCs. Every receptor here comes from a human donor in good health.

This chain connects TRBV19 to TRBJ1-5; 9 positions agree with TRBD1. Germline lookup yields CDR1 LNHDA and CDR2 SQIVND (reference sequence). The ends lost 7 bases at V and 4 bases at J; junction bases unmatched: 2. The CDR3 contains 13 residues. In nucleotides, the CDR3 is TGTGCCAGTAAGACAGGGGGGAATCAGCCCCAGCATTTT. This gives the protein CASKTGGNQPQHF.

This chain joins TRBV10-3 and TRBJ1-1; D unresolved. CDR3 length equals 15 residues. Germline V gene lookup returns CDR1 ENHRY and CDR2 SYGVKD. With 8 bases removed from V and 0 bases from J, the gap between germline ends came to 16 bases. CDR3 nucleotides: TGTGCCATCTCCAAATCCGGGATCCTGAACACTGAAGCTTTCTTT. Translating gives CAISKSGILNTEAFF.

The rearrangement joins TRBV14 to TRBJ1-6, with 7 bases matching TRBD1. The CDR3 contains 14 residues. J gave up 6 bases and V 5 bases, and 4 bases lay outside the gene matches. Germline V lookup: CDR1 SGHDN, CDR2 FVKESK. The CDR3 protein is CASSTGVSNSPLHF. The CDR3 DNA sequence: TGTGCCAGCAGCACAGGGGTTAGTAATTCACCCCTCCACTTT.

V is TRBV7-9 and J is TRBJ2-2; the match to TRBD1 covers 9 bases. With V trimmed by 2 bases and J by 7 bases, 8 bases remained unmatched. The CDR3 contains 16 residues. In germline, CDR1 is SEHNR, CDR2 FQNEAQ (reference sequence). The CDR3 region is CASSLFAPDRGGELFF. CDR3 bases: TGTGCCAGCAGCTTATTCGCCCCGGACAGGGGCGGGGAGCTGTTTTTT.

The rearrangement uses TRBV7-8 and TRBJ2-3; 12 positions agree with TRBD2. The CDR3 runs to 17 residues. Germline CDR1 is SGHVS and CDR2 is FQNEAQ. Trimming at V came to 7 bases and at J to 1 base, leaving 9 bases not matched to a gene. Here the CDR3 DNA reads TGTGCCAGCACCCCTCTAGCGGGAGGGCCGGGCACAGATACGCAGTATTTT. Protein sequence: CASTPLAGGPGTDTQYF.

V is TRBV7-8 and J is TRBJ1-5; D perhaps matches TRBD1 (5 bases). Trimming left V 5 bases short and J 0 bases short, with 8 bases between. Germline CDR1 reads SGHVS; CDR2 reads FQNEAQ. CDR3 length: 14 residues. The CDR3, as DNA: TGTGCCAGCAGCCGGGGGGATAGCAATCAGCCCCAGCATTTT. It is translated as CASSRGDSNQPQHF.

For the CDR3, the DNA is TGTGCCAGCAGCTTAAGAAGGGGAAGCACAGATACGCAGTATTTT. The encoded protein is CASSLRRGSTDTQYF. V is TRBV7-3 and J is TRBJ2-3; possibly TRBD1 for D (5 bases). V gave up 1 base and J gave up 0 bases, with 8 bases separating them. CDR3 length: 15 amino acids. The germline CDR1 and CDR2 sequences are SGHTA and FQGTGA.

The rearrangement joins TRBV5-1 to TRBJ2-2; the match to TRBD1 covers 7 bases. This CDR3 is built from 14 residues. J gave up 2 bases and V 6 bases, and 4 bases lay outside the gene matches. CDR1 is SGHRS and CDR2 is YFSETQ in the germline V gene. CDR3 sequence (DNA): TGCGCCAGCAACAGGGACAGCAACACCGGGGAGCTGTTTTTT. It is translated as CASNRDSNTGELFF. Together with reference TRBV5-1 and TRBJ2-2, the CDR3 gives the full variable domain: KAGVTQTPRYLIKTRGQQVTLSCSPISGHRSVSWYQQTPGQGLQFLFEYFSETQRNKGNFPGRFSGRQFSNSRSEMNVSTLELGDSALYLCASNRDSNTGELFFGEGSRLTVL.

J is TRBJ2-7 and V is TRBV28, with D tentatively TRBD1 (5 bases). Germline CDR1 and CDR2: MDHEN and SYDVKM. Deletions cut 6 bases from V and 2 bases from J, with 14 bases between. The CDR3 covers 14 residues. The CDR3 DNA sequence: TGTGCCAGCAGGTCTCCCCCCAGGGCCTACGAGCAGTACTTC. This gives the protein CASRSPPRAYEQYF. The entire variable domain, with the rest obtained from reference TRBV28 and TRBJ2-7, is as follows: DVKVTQSSRYLVKRTGEKVFLECVQDMDHENMFWYRQDPGLGLRLIYFSYDVKMKEKGDIPEGYSVSREKKERFSLILESASTNQTSMYLCASRSPPRAYEQYFGPGTRLTVT.

This chain uses TRBV28 with TRBJ2-1; possible D gene TRBD2, 6 bases. V was cut by 6 bases and J by 6 bases, with 12 bases left in between. CDR1 and CDR2 from the germline V gene are MDHEN and SYDVKM. The CDR3 covers 13 residues. The CDR3 loop is CASSPGLLNEQFF. CDR3 nucleotide sequence: TGTGCCAGCAGCCCCGGACTACTCAATGAGCAGTTCTTC.

The chain employs TRBV30 and TRBJ1-1; TRBD1 might be the D (5 bases). The ends were cut back, 3 bases at V and 1 base at J, with 27 bases in the middle. This CDR3 comprises 19 residues. Germline V gene sequence: CDR1 GTSNPN, CDR2 SVGIG (reference sequence). CDR3 sequence: CAWRPQHGGYNFQNTEAFF. The CDR3 nucleotides are TGTGCCTGGAGACCACAGCACGGGGGATATAATTTTCAGAACACTGAAGCTTTCTTT.

Points on this clone: One end of the junction is discordant with germline, which a read error may explain. The chain couples TRBV7-7 to TRBJ2-2; 12 nucleotides agree with TRBD1. The CDR3 runs to 17 residues. CDR1 SSHAT and CDR2 FNYEAQ come from the germline V gene (reference sequence). Here the CDR3 DNA reads TGTGCTAGCAGCGGCCGGGACAGGGGGCTGGAACCCGGGGAGCTGTTTTTT. Its protein is CASSGRDRGLEPGELFF.

V usage is TRBV9 and J usage is TRBJ2-2; 10 nucleotides agree with TRBD2. The V and J ends lost 1 base and 0 bases, in that order; junction bases with no gene match: 0. The CDR3 consists of 16 residues. The germline gives CDR1 SGDLS, CDR2 YYNGEE. The CDR3 DNA reads as TGTGCCAGCAGCGTACTAGCGGGGGCGAACACCGGGGAGCTGTTTTTT. Translation gives CASSVLAGANTGELFF.

The rearrangement links TRBV9 to TRBJ1-2, with D perhaps matching TRBD1 (6 bases). This CDR3 is 16 amino acids long. Trimming removed 0 bases at V and 3 bases at J, with 15 bases between. Germline CDR1 SGDLS, CDR2 YYNGEE. DNA for the CDR3: TGTGCCAGCAGCGTAGGCAGGGGAAAACCCCACTATGGCTACACCTTC. This sequence encodes CASSVGRGKPHYGYTF.

This chain uses TRBV30 with TRBJ1-4; D call uncertain. Per germline, CDR1 GTSNPN and CDR2 SVGIG (reference sequence). Trimming cost V 2 bases and J 8 bases, with 12 bases left between them. The CDR3 has 13 amino acids. The CDR3 DNA is TGTGCCTGGAGTTGGGGAACGGGAGAAAAACTGTTTTTT. Translation: CAWSWGTGEKLFF.

The V call is TRBV6-5, the J call TRBJ1-5; TRBD1 matches at 9 bases. The CDR3 runs to 15 residues. In germline, CDR1 is MNHEY, CDR2 SVGAGI. V was pared by 0 bases and J by 6 bases, with 3 bases of the junction left unmatched. In nucleotides, the CDR3 is TGTGCCAGCAGTTACTCGACAGGGGGGAGTCAGCCCCAGCATTTT. This codes for CASSYSTGGSQPQHF.

This sequence joins TRBV7-9 and TRBJ2-5; a weak D match, TRBD2 (5 bases). CDR3 size: 14 residues. Trimming pared 5 bases from V and 5 bases from J, leaving 15 bases between. Germline V lookup: CDR1 SEHNR, CDR2 FQNEAQ (reference sequence). The CDR3 DNA reads as TGTGCCAGCAGCACCCCTAGCACGAGCGAGACCCAGTACTTC. It yields the protein CASSTPSTSETQYF.

The V gene is TRBV5-1, the J gene TRBJ2-1; D call uncertain. Germline V gene sequence: CDR1 SGHRS, CDR2 YFSETQ. V was shortened by 0 bases and J by 5 bases, with 9 bases between the two germline ends. The CDR3 length is 14 residues. CDR3 nucleotide sequence: TGCGCCAGCAGCTTGGATATGAGGAACAATGAGCAGTTCTTC. Its translation is CASSLDMRNNEQFF.